The sequence of this T cell receptor beta chain was determined in a study of blood T cells in healthy people across ages. With a J-beta primer mix and a sample-barcoded 5' primer, a second PCR ran about 7 to 12 cycles. A template-switch adaptor containing 12 random nucleotides labeled each cDNA molecule. TCRdb called the 5' RACE reads again in MiXCR, with one record for every CDR3 protein. The repertoire holds approximately 1.5 million distinct CDR3 sequences, with about 31% as singletons. Trimming removed 2 bases from V and 8 bases from J; junction bases left unmatched: 18. Germline V CDR1 and CDR2: SGHVS, FNYEAQ. The CDR3 sequence is 18 residues long.

The sample comprised blood. This receptor was taken from a woman aged 30 to 39 in good health. The genes are TRBV7-6 and TRBJ1-1, with 9 bases identical to TRBD1. Written as DNA, the CDR3 is TGTGCCAGCAGCTTACACTACAGGGGGCGGGTCACTCTCCTCGAAGCTTTCTTT. Protein product: CASSLHYRGRVTLLEAFF.